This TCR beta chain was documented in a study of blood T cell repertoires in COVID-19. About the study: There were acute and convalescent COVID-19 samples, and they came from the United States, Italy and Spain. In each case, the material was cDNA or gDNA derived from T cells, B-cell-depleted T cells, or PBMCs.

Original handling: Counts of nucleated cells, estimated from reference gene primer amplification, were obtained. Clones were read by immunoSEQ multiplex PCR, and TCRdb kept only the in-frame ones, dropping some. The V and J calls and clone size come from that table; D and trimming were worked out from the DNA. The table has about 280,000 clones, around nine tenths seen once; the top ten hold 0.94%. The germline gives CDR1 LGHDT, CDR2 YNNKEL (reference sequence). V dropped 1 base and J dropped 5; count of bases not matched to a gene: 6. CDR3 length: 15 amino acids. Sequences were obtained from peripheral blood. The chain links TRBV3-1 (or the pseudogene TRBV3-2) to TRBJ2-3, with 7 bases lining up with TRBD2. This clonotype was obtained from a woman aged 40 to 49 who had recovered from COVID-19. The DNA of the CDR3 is TGTGCCAGCAGCCAAGGACTAGCAGTGGTAGATACGCAGTATTTT. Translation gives CASSQGLAVVDTQYF.